The 5 T cell receptor beta chains reported below all come from one sample, sequenced in a study of CD4 T cells in relation to SARS-CoV-2 and coronaviruses. CD4+ T cells from unexposed donors were obtained before the COVID-19 pandemic (2011-2018). Produced via immunoSEQ multiplex PCR; TCRdb's table is partial and in-frame only. Among tens of thousands of clones, around 93% were seen once, and the ten largest hold approximately 0.14%. The sequenced sample was naive CD4+ T cells from PBMCs. Noted subset: naive CD4+ T cells isolated by negative enrichment. The receptors originated from a human donor in good health.

The V and J genes are TRBV19 and TRBJ2-3; unclear D gene. V gave up 3 bases and J gave up 4 bases, with 8 bases separating them. The CDR3 runs to 13 residues. Per the germline V gene, CDR1 is LNHDA and CDR2 is SQIVND (reference sequence). CDR3 sequence: CASSIQLSDTQYF. The CDR3 bases are TGTGCCAGTAGTATCCAGCTGTCAGATACGCAGTATTTT.

The rearrangement joins TRBV21-1 to TRBJ2-1; the listed D gene, TRBD2, was not tested against the DNA. TRBV21-1 is an annotated pseudogene. The CDR3 sequence is 19 residues long. The CDR3 spells CASSKVRFFSGRVYNEQFF. CDR3 DNA sequence: TGTGCCAGCAGCAAAGTTAGGTTCTTCAGCGGGAGGGTTTACAATGAGCAGTTCTTC.

The chain links TRBV7-9 to TRBJ2-2, with D possibly TRBD1 on 7 matching bases. Trimming took 2 bases from V and 6 from J, leaving 13 bases between them. Germline V gene data show CDR1 as SEHNR and CDR2 as FQNEAQ (reference sequence). The CDR3 totals 15 residues. The CDR3 protein is CASSLRRGPAGELFF. Written as DNA, the CDR3 is TGTGCCAGCAGCTTAAGGAGGGGGCCCGCCGGGGAGCTGTTTTTT.

V usage is TRBV29-1 and J usage is TRBJ2-1, with TRBD2 as a possible D gene (5 bases). Germline CDR1 reads SQVTM; CDR2 reads ANQGSEA. The germline V and J ends were trimmed by 5 bases and 4 bases, with 15 bases remaining between them. The CDR3 is 14 amino acids. The CDR3 protein is CSVRLPSRYNEQFF. The CDR3 nucleotides read TGCAGCGTTCGGCTCCCTAGCAGGTACAATGAGCAGTTCTTC.

In DNA form, the CDR3 reads TGTGCCAGCAGTTTTGGTAGAAACACAGATACGCAGTATTTT. Its protein is CASSFGRNTDTQYF. The genes are TRBV5-5 and TRBJ2-3; D is unresolved. Trimming removed 5 bases from V and 2 bases from J, with 12 bases in between. CDR3 length: 14 amino acids. CDR1 is SGHKS and CDR2 is YYEKEE in the germline V gene (reference sequence). The full variable domain, rest sourced from reference TRBV5-5 and TRBJ2-3, is DAGVTQSPTHLIKTRGQQVTLRCSPISGHKSVSWYQQVLGQGPQFIFQYYEKEERGRGNFPDRFSARQFPNYSSELNVNALLLGDSALYLCASSFGRNTDTQYFGPGTRLTVL.